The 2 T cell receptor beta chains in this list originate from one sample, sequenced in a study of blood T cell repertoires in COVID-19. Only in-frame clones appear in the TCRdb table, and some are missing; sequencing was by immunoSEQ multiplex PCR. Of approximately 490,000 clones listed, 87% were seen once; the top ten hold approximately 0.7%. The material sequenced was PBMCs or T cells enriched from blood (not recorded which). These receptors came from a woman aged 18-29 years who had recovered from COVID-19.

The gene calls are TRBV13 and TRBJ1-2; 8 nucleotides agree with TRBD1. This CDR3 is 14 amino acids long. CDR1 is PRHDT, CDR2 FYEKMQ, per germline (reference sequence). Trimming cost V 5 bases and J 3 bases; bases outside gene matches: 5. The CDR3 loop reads CASSTPGGDYGYTF. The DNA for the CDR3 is TGTGCCAGCAGCACCCCAGGGGGCGACTATGGCTACACCTTC.

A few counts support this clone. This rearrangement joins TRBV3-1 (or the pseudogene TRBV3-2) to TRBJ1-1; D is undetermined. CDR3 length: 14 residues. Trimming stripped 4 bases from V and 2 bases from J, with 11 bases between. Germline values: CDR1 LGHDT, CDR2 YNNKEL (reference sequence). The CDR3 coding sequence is TGTGCCAGCAGCCCGGACTCATACAACACTGAAGCTTTCTTT. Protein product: CASSPDSYNTEAFF.